Below, 24 T cell receptor beta chains from the same sample are listed, as sequenced in a study of T cell responses to AZD1222 COVID-19 vaccine. The table came from immunoSEQ multiplex PCR; TCRdb's copy has only in-frame clones and leaves some out. The sample lists about 100,000 clones; 70% to 90% were seen once. The material was peripheral blood, obtained 28 days after the second AZD1222 dose. These TCRs come from an adult who received the AZD1222 COVID-19 vaccine.

V is TRBV30 and J is TRBJ2-2; D unresolved. Trimming cost V 5 bases and J 1 base, with 11 bases left between them. Germline CDR1 reads GTSNPN; CDR2 reads SVGIG (reference sequence). This CDR3 spans 14 amino acids. This CDR3 is CAWDPDGNTGELFF. DNA of the CDR3: TGTGCCTGGGACCCGGACGGGAACACCGGGGAGCTGTTTTTT.

The V and J genes are TRBV7-2 and TRBJ2-1; TRBD2 aligns across 16 bases. Per the germline V gene, CDR1 is SGHTA and CDR2 is FQGNSA. The J segment lost 9 bases and the V segment lost 4 bases, leaving 6 bases of the junction unmatched. There are 16 residues in the CDR3. CDR3 sequence reads: CASSYFGTSGRGEQFF. The CDR3 bases are TGTGCCAGCAGCTATTTCGGGACTAGCGGGAGGGGTGAGCAGTTCTTC.

The V gene is TRBV6-5, the J gene TRBJ1-1, with a weak D call TRBD1 (6 bases). Trimming took 6 bases from V and 1 from J, leaving 12 bases between them. This CDR3 contains 14 residues. The germline V gene encodes CDR1 MNHEY and CDR2 SVGAGI. This chain's CDR3 is CASSTLTGNTEAFF. CDR3 coding DNA: TGTGCCAGCAGCACTCTGACAGGGAACACTGAAGCTTTCTTT.

The V and J genes are TRBV15 and TRBJ1-3; D is perhaps TRBD1 (5 bases). Trimming shortened V by 0 bases and J by 2 bases, and 17 bases separated the two germline ends. Germline-derived CDR1 and CDR2 are LNHNV and YYDKDF (reference sequence). The CDR3 has 18 amino acids. This chain's CDR3 is CATSRDPVGGTTGNTIYF. Here the CDR3 DNA reads TGTGCCACCAGCAGAGATCCGGTTGGGGGGACCACTGGAAACACCATATATTTT.

The rearrangement links TRBV5-1 to TRBJ2-7, with 15 bases identical to TRBD2. The germline gives CDR1 SGHRS, CDR2 YFSETQ. The J segment lost 7 bases and the V segment lost 3 bases, leaving 2 bases of the junction unmatched. This CDR3 contains 14 residues. The CDR3 coding sequence is TGCGCCAGCAGCTCGGGACTAGCGGGAGGAGAGCAGTACTTC. It yields the protein CASSSGLAGGEQYF.

This chain links TRBV5-1 with TRBJ1-3, with 8 bases aligning to TRBD1. This CDR3 is 15 amino acids long. Trimming cost V 1 base and J 4 bases; bases outside gene matches: 4. Germline V gene lookup returns CDR1 SGHRS and CDR2 YFSETQ. The chain's CDR3 is CASSLQGAQGNTIYF. Here the CDR3 DNA reads TGCGCCAGCAGCTTGCAGGGGGCTCAAGGAAACACCATATATTTT. Supplemented by reference TRBV5-1 and TRBJ1-3, the full variable domain reads KAGVTQTPRYLIKTRGQQVTLSCSPISGHRSVSWYQQTPGQGLQFLFEYFSETQRNKGNFPGRFSGRQFSNSRSEMNVSTLELGDSALYLCASSLQGAQGNTIYFGEGSWLTVV.

The chain carries TRBV6-2 or TRBV6-3 and TRBJ2-3; D perhaps matches TRBD2 (5 bases). The CDR3 consists of 14 residues. In germline, CDR1 is MNHEY, CDR2 SVGEGT. The V gene lost 5 bases and the J gene lost 3 bases, with 12 bases spanning the gap. CDR3 amino acids: CASSGPGETDTQYF. The CDR3 DNA reads TGTGCCAGCAGTGGGCCCGGGGAAACAGATACGCAGTATTTT.

J is TRBJ1-1 and V is TRBV6-5; D is ambiguous. The CDR3 length is 13 residues. Germline V CDR1 and CDR2: MNHEY, SVGAGI. V was trimmed by 4 bases and J by 7 bases, leaving 13 bases between them. For the CDR3, the DNA is TGTGCCAGCAGTTCCGCCGGCTCAGGTGAAGCTTTCTTT. It encodes CASSSAGSGEAFF.

The chain has TRBV6-5 and TRBJ2-1; D gene ambiguous. CDR3 length: 15 amino acids. CDR1 is MNHEY and CDR2 is SVGAGI in the germline V gene. V was clipped by 6 bases and J by 8 bases, with 20 bases between them. The CDR3 DNA reads as TGTGCCAGCAGCCCCCGACGGCGATCGGGCGATGAGCAGTTCTTC. Translating gives CASSPRRRSGDEQFF.

This clone was seen only once. The chain joins TRBV4-1 to TRBJ2-5; 11 positions agree with TRBD2. From germline, CDR1 is MGHRA and CDR2 YSYEKL. The CDR3 extends over 17 amino acids. After removal of 2 bases from V and 1 base from J, the junction contained 6 bases not matched to a gene. The DNA for the CDR3 is TGCGCCAGCAGCCAAAGGAGGACTAGCGGGTTCCAAGAGACCCAGTACTTC. Its protein is CASSQRRTSGFQETQYF.

V gene TRBV28 combines with J gene TRBJ2-7; TRBD1 aligns across 8 bases. The CDR3 covers 16 residues. The junction had 8 bases not matched to a gene; V was cut back by 2 bases and J by 2 bases. In germline, CDR1 is MDHEN, CDR2 SYDVKM. CDR3 in amino acids: CASSLPTGTGAYEQYF. CDR3 in DNA: TGTGCCAGCAGTTTACCCACCGGGACAGGAGCCTACGAGCAGTACTTC.

The sample holds one count of this clone. The identical CDR3 is also encoded by other nucleotide sequences in the sample. The genes are TRBV5-1 and TRBJ2-5; D call uncertain. This CDR3 spans 12 amino acids. The V end was cut by 0 bases, the J end by 4 bases, with 4 bases between. Per the germline V gene, CDR1 is SGHRS and CDR2 is YFSETQ. CDR3 DNA sequence: TGCGCCAGCAGCTTGGAGGGAGAGACCCAGTACTTC. Its protein is CASSLEGETQYF.

The chain uses TRBV28 and TRBJ1-1, with D perhaps TRBD1 (5 bases). The CDR3 runs to 15 residues. The germline V and J ends were trimmed by 6 bases and 1 base, with 15 bases remaining between them. The germline V gene encodes CDR1 MDHEN and CDR2 SYDVKM. CDR3 DNA: TGTGCCAGCAGAACCGCAGGGTGGGGGAACACTGAAGCTTTCTTT. Protein sequence: CASRTAGWGNTEAFF.

The rearrangement uses TRBV5-1 and TRBJ1-4; D gene unclear. Trimming pared 2 bases from V and 8 bases from J, leaving 22 bases between. Germline CDR1 and CDR2: SGHRS and YFSETQ. The CDR3 sequence is 17 residues long. CDR3 amino acids: CASSLQTSPSSIEKLFF. The CDR3 DNA is TGCGCCAGCAGCTTACAGACGAGCCCTTCTTCAATAGAAAAACTGTTTTTT.

The chain links TRBV6-5 to TRBJ2-1; D may be TRBD2 (7 bases). There are 16 residues in the CDR3. Germline-derived CDR1 and CDR2 are MNHEY and SVGAGI. V lost 3 bases, J lost 9 bases, and 21 bases lay in between. The CDR3 DNA reads as TGTGCCAGCAGTTATGGGCTTATGGGGGGGCATGGTGAGCAGTTCTTC. Translated: CASSYGLMGGHGEQFF.

This clone was detected only a few times. V usage is TRBV18 and J usage is TRBJ1-3; 7 bases are shared with TRBD1. The CDR3 is 13 amino acids. Germline values: CDR1 KGHSH, CDR2 LQKENI. J was trimmed by 8 bases and V by 5 bases; bases with no gene match: 6. The CDR3, as DNA: TGTGCCAGCTCAGTCGACAGGGTTGACACCATATATTTT. Its translation: CASSVDRVDTIYF.

The V call is TRBV5-6, the J call TRBJ1-2, with no clear D. V lost 3 bases and J lost 4, with 4 bases in between. Looked up from germline, CDR1 is SGHDT and CDR2 is YYEEEE. The CDR3 has 11 residues. CDR3 sequence: CASSSGYGYTF. CDR3 nucleotide sequence: TGTGCCAGCAGCTCGGGCTATGGCTACACCTTC.

V gene TRBV6-5 combines with J gene TRBJ1-2, with TRBD1 identical over 10 bases. The CDR3 length is 13 residues. The germline V gene has CDR1 MNHEY and CDR2 SVGAGI. V gave up 6 bases and J gave up 4 bases; unmatched junction bases: 2. The CDR3 region has the DNA TGTGCCAGCAGGGGGGACAGGGGCTATGGCTACACCTTC. Translating it yields CASRGDRGYGYTF.

This sequence joins TRBV7-9 and TRBJ1-2; TRBD1 agrees at 11 bases. CDR3 length equals 14 residues. Germline V CDR1 and CDR2: SEHNR, FQNEAQ (reference sequence). V lost 5 bases, J lost 6 bases, and 5 bases stayed unmatched. CDR3 region: CASSSGQGANGYTF. The CDR3 DNA reads TGTGCCAGCAGCAGCGGACAGGGGGCGAATGGCTACACCTTC.

The V and J genes are TRBV28 and TRBJ2-7, with D possibly being TRBD1 (5 bases). The V and J ends lost 8 bases and 2 bases respectively, with 16 bases between them. Looked up from germline, CDR1 is MDHEN and CDR2 is SYDVKM. The CDR3 totals 14 residues. The CDR3 DNA follows: TGTGCCAGCCGCGACAGTATACCTCCCTACGAGCAGTACTTC. This gives the protein CASRDSIPPYEQYF.

The genes are TRBV29-1 and TRBJ2-7; TRBD2 matches 8 bases. Germline CDR1 is SQVTM and CDR2 is ANQGSEA. The ends lost 4 bases at V and 0 bases at J; junction bases unmatched: 2. The CDR3 is 13 amino acids. In DNA form, the CDR3 reads TGCAGCGTTGTAGCGGGAAGCTCCTACGAGCAGTACTTC. Translating gives CSVVAGSSYEQYF.

The J gene is TRBJ2-3, the V gene TRBV5-5; 7 nucleotides align to TRBD2. V shed 2 bases and J 1 base; nucleotides not matched to a gene: 1. CDR3 length: 14 amino acids. Germline V gene sequence: CDR1 SGHKS, CDR2 YYEKEE (reference sequence). For the CDR3, the DNA is TGTGCCAGCAGCTTTCTAGCGGGCACAGATACGCAGTATTTT. It translates to CASSFLAGTDTQYF.

The rearrangement joins TRBV5-1 to TRBJ1-5, with 12 bases matching TRBD1. Germline V CDR1 and CDR2: SGHRS, YFSETQ. This CDR3 is built from 17 residues. The junction had 9 bases not matched to a gene; V was cut back by 4 bases and J by 4 bases. Here the CDR3 DNA reads TGCGCCAGCAGCCCTGGGGGGACAGGGGGCCGTAATCAGCCCCAGCATTTT. Translation: CASSPGGTGGRNQPQHF.

This chain's CDR3 is CASSSHRVREKLFF. The CDR3 DNA reads as TGTGCCAGCAGTTCCCACAGGGTGCGAGAAAAACTGTTTTTT. The chain links TRBV28 to TRBJ1-4; D possibly corresponds to TRBD1 (6 bases). The V gene's germline CDR1 is MDHEN and CDR2 SYDVKM. This CDR3 spans 14 amino acids. The germline V and J ends were trimmed by 4 bases and 8 bases, with 14 bases remaining between them.